The 4 T cell receptor beta chains presented below share a single source sample, sequenced in a study of blood T cell repertoires in COVID-19. Only in-frame clones appear in the TCRdb table, and some are missing; sequencing was by immunoSEQ multiplex PCR. The sample records 130,000 or so clones, roughly 83% being singletons. Input material: peripheral blood. The receptors originated from a woman over 75 with acute or convalescent COVID-19.

V and J are TRBV3-1 (or the pseudogene TRBV3-2) and TRBJ2-3, with a tentative D call TRBD2 (6 bases). Germline-derived CDR1 and CDR2 are LGHDT and YNNKEL (reference sequence). Trimming left V 3 bases short and J 0 bases short, with 10 bases between. This CDR3 has 15 residues. CDR3 region: CASSQDYFSTDTQYF. The CDR3 coding sequence is TGTGCCAGCAGCCAGGACTACTTTAGCACAGATACGCAGTATTTT.

The J gene is TRBJ1-1, the V gene TRBV19; 10 nucleotides agree with TRBD1. Trimming removed 4 bases from V and 5 bases from J; junction bases left unmatched: 7. The germline V gene has CDR1 LNHDA and CDR2 SQIVND (reference sequence). CDR3 size: 15 residues. CDR3 loop: CASSKDRGLGTEAFF. DNA of the CDR3: TGTGCCAGTAGTAAAGACAGGGGGCTGGGAACTGAAGCTTTCTTT.

The gene calls are TRBV7-8 and TRBJ2-7; D perhaps matches TRBD2 (6 bases). The germline gives CDR1 SGHVS, CDR2 FQNEAQ. This CDR3 spans 15 amino acids. V was pared by 0 bases and J by 4 bases, with 13 bases between. The CDR3 loop is CASSLASASAYEQYF. The DNA for the CDR3 is TGTGCCAGCAGCTTAGCTAGTGCTAGCGCGTACGAGCAGTACTTC.

This rearrangement joins TRBV2 to TRBJ1-6; D possibly corresponds to TRBD1 (5 bases). V lost 4 bases, J lost 5 bases, and 9 bases lay in between. Germline assignment: CDR1 SNHLY and CDR2 FYNNEI. CDR3 size: 14 residues. The CDR3 is CASSGTLNNSPLHF. The CDR3, as DNA: TGTGCCAGCAGTGGGACACTTAATAATTCACCCCTCCACTTT.